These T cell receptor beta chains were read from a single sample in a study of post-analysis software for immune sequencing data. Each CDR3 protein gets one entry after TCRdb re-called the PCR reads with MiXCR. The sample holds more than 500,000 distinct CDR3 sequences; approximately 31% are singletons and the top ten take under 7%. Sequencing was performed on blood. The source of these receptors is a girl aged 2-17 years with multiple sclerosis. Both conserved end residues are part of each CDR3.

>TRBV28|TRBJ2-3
CASSATSDSTDTQYF
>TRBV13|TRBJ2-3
CASSPLRDTQYF
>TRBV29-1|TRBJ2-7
CSVASGGAYEQYF
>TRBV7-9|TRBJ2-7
CTSSWTGTGGYEQYF
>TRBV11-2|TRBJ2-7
CASSLAGYSYEQYF
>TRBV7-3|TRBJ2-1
CASSSGGARGLYNEQFF
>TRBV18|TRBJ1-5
CASSPQTVYSNQPQHF
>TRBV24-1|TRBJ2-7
CATSDYWGDWVQYF
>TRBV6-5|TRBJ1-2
CASSYSGAEISYGYTF
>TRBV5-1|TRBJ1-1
CASSLEPGPNTEAFF
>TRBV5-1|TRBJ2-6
CATSGTVSSGANVLTF
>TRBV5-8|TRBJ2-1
CASSRRAAPNNEQFF
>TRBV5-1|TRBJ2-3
CASSLDGPRADTQYF
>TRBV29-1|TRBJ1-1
CSAKGLNTEAFF
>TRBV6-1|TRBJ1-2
CASSDAGTEINYDYTF
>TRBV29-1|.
CSVITGYPSYEQYF
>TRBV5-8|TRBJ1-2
CASSLVPVYGYTF
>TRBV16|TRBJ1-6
CASSFNRGQGSPLHF
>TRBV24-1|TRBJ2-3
CATSSSGGRDTQYF
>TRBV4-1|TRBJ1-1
CASSSISGTGATEAFF
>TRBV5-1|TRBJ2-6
CASSLEEGGGPYSGANVLTF
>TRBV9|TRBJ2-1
CASSVVRTGAPNNEQFF
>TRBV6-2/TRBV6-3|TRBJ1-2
CASNQQVNYGYTF
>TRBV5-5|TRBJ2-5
CASSSGGPAWETQYF
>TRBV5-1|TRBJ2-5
CASNRLAGGGETQYF
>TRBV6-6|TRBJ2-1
CASSRDRGTYNEQFF
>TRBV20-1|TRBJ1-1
CSARDGGGSQTEAFF
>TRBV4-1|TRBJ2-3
CASSPRGSGGSADTQYF
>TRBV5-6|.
CASSHVPDRAGEQYF
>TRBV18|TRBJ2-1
CASSRLGLLEHNEQFF
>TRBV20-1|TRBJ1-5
CSAPGTGFQPQHF
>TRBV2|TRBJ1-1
CASSDRLAFF
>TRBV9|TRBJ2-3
CASSVDSYQLTDTQYF
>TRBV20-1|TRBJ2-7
CSAFRTGANNEQYF
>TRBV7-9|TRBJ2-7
CASSSAGTAEQYF
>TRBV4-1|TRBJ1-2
CASSHWGYGYTF
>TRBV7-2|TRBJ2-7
CVSSPDFRSSYEQYF
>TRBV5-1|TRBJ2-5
CASSREGTDLQETQYF
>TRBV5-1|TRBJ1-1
CASSQRTGASTEAFF
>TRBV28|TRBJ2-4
CASSLAGTENIQYF
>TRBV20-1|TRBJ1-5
CSARAPADYNQPQHF
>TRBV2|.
CASTRKETQYF
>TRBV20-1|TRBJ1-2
CSATMAGAPGGYTF
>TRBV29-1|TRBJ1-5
CSVEGQAGQPQHF
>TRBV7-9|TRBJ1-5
CASSSRRGQPQHF
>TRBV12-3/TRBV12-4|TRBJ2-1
CASPSGRNNEQFF
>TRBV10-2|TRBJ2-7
CASSESWGPYEQYF
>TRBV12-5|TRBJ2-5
CASAPDSQETQYF
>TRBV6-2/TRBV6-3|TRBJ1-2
CASSYSGSPHYGYTF
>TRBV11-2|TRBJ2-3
CASSFSGTRLLDTQYF
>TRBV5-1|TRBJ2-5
CASSWGTSADQETQYF
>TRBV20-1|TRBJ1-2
CSAQKTGISYGYTF
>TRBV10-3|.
CAISGNPRVAGGHETQYF
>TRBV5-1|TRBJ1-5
CASSLEGHNSNQPQHF
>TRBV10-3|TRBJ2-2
CAISESFGANTGELFF
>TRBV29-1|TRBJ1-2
CSSQGAYGYTF
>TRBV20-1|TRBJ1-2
CSALPGGFDGHTF
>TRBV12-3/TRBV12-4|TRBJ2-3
CASTLSGGRGTDTQYF
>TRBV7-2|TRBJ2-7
CASSLGPLQQYF